This T cell receptor beta chain was identified in a study of blood T cells in healthy people across ages. Looking at the study overall: Through template switching, about one barcoded beta molecule was captured per two T cells, as measured in model experiments.

Together with a sample-barcoded 5' primer, a J-beta primer mix was included in a second PCR lasting roughly 6 to 12 cycles. TCRdb passed the 5' RACE reads through MiXCR, listing each CDR3 protein once. Of about 730,000 distinct CDR3 sequences listed, about 42% were seen once; the top ten hold under 25%. Deletions cut 2 bases from V and 10 bases from J, with 6 bases between. The CDR3 extends over 11 amino acids. CDR1 and CDR2 (germline): SGHTA, FQGNSA. This clonotype was obtained from a woman aged 55-75 years in good health. The specimen was blood. The chain carries TRBV7-2 and TRBJ2-1; a weak D match, TRBD2 (5 bases). CDR3 amino acids: CASSLREEQFF. The CDR3 DNA is TGTGCCAGCAGCTTAAGGGAGGAGCAGTTCTTC.